This entry is about one T cell receptor (beta chain). The antigen remains undetermined. The V gene lost 8 bases and the J gene lost 6 bases, with 17 bases spanning the gap. In germline, CDR1 is MDHEN, CDR2 SYDVKM. The CDR3 is 13 residues long. Treatment given: about 20 received Ad26.COV2.S at low or high dose, single or two shots; roughly five received placebo; per-sample allocation not given. Sample collection was performed on day 63 after the first vaccine or placebo injection. The sample is drawn from a study of Ad26.COV2.S vaccination and SARS-CoV-2 variants. Findings of the study overall: Individuals receiving vaccine had higher spike-specific TCR breadth than placebo recipients did. Substantial breadth in spike-specific CD8+ and CD4+ T cell responses was reportedly seen after vaccination. Possible underestimation of total T cell responses by the TCR breadth and depth analyses was noted.

The protocol was immunoSEQ multiplex PCR, while the TCRdb copy is restricted to in-frame clones and leaves out a portion. This table has some 250,000 clones, 85% to 90% appearing once. The V call is TRBV28, the J call TRBJ2-7; D not resolved. This sequence was found in a person aged 18-65 years who received the Ad26.COV2.S COVID-19 vaccine or a placebo. The sequences come from peripheral blood, collected in a trial of Ad26.COV2.S vaccine versus placebo. The CDR3 loop reads CASLRDALSEQYF. Here the CDR3 DNA reads TGTGCCAGCCTGAGAGACGCCTTGAGCGAGCAGTACTTC.